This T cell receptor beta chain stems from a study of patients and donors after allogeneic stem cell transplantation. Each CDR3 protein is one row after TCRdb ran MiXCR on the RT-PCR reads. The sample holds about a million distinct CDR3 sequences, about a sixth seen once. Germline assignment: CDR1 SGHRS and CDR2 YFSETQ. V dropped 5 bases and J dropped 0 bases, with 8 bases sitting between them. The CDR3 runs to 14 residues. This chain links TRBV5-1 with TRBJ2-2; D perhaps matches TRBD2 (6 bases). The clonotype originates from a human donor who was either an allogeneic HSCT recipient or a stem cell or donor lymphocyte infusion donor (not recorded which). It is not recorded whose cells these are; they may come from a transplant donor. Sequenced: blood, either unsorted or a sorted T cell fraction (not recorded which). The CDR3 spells CASRIAANTGELFF. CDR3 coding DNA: TGCGCCAGCAGGATAGCGGCGAACACCGGGGAGCTGTTTTTT.